This T cell receptor (beta chain) was sequenced in a study of shared clonotypes between healthy human individuals. This clone came up many times. Donors were healthy HIV-negative adults without recently reported acute infections or vaccinations. Trimming took 4 bases from V and 7 from J; bases not matched to a gene: 10. There are 16 residues in the CDR3. Germline assignment: CDR1 SGHTA and CDR2 FQGNSA. Clones were read by immunoSEQ multiplex PCR, and TCRdb kept only the in-frame ones, dropping some. The sample yields more than 150,000 clones, approximately 70% seen once. This sequence was found in a young man in good health. The V gene is TRBV7-2, the J gene TRBJ2-2; 9 bases are a match to TRBD1. The sample comprised memory CD4+ T cells sorted from blood. Subset in this sample: CD45RA-negative fraction. The CDR3 here is CASSSSRDRVGGELFF. The CDR3 bases are TGTGCCAGCAGCTCGTCCCGGGACAGGGTAGGCGGGGAGCTGTTTTTT.